What follows describes a single T cell receptor beta chain. No cognate antigen has been identified for it. Base qualities were left out, and no much larger clone turns up one base away. The data are from a study of blood T cells in healthy people across ages (dated by TCRdb to about 2015). In terms of the full investigation: In model experiments, template switching captured roughly one uniquely barcoded TCR beta cDNA molecule for every two T cells. Donors were grouped into four age groups: young (average approximately 15 years), middle-aged (approximately 41), aged (around 56) and long-lived (82). Age-related changes in TCR beta repertoire diversity were measured in the study by deep sequencing normalized with unique cDNA molecular identifiers. For two donors (one aged 18 to 30 and one aged 80 or older), the study analyzed two additional independent replicas of 1 million unique cDNA reads from the same blood draw. Points the paper makes about the study in general: The CMV infection status of donors was not known, potentially confounding age-related changes in expanded clonotypes. Total diversity estimates from one million sequenced T cells were considered lower bounds and underestimates. The percentage of naive T cells measured by flow cytometry correlated strongly with observed TCR beta diversity. Observed TCR beta diversity per million T cells fell roughly linearly with age, and a significant reduction was already apparent by age around 36. Because profiling used bulk unsorted PBMCs, naive and antigen-experienced compartments could not be compared conclusively. Compared with the aged group, the long-lived group had more naive CD4+ T cells, fewer expanded clones and increased TCR diversity, a pattern suggesting age selection.

V is reduced by 4 bases and J by 5 bases, leaving a spacing of 22 bases between them. The CDR3 sequence holds 17 residues, the cysteine and phenylalanine included. Just the 51-base CDR3 DNA is kept, in frame starting at base 1. As encoded in the germline V gene, CDR1 is SGHRS while CDR2 is YFSETQ. Library creation used 5' RACE. Sequencing relied on an Illumina HiSeq 2500. The second PCR ran for about 7 to 11 cycles and used a J-beta primer mix along with a sample-barcoded 5' primer. A unique molecular identifier was introduced onto each TCR beta cDNA molecule by a template-switch 5' adaptor carrying 12 random nucleotides. At least 2.5 million CDR3-containing paired-end reads were obtained from each sample. All of the RNA was converted into first-strand cDNA using the Mint cDNA synthesis kit, with a TRBC-specific oligonucleotide serving as the primer. After uracil-DNA glycosylase treatment, a first 18-cycle PCR used universal primers M1SS and BC2_uni_R on all cDNA. The authors' pipeline ran thus. Each sample was normalized by randomly selecting 1 million high-quality reads, each carrying a distinct molecular identifier. Instead of being binned into consensus sequences, reads that shared molecular identifiers were thrown out. CDR3 identification, clonotype clustering and error correction used MiTCR with a Q25 quality threshold and the strictest error-elimination algorithm. A nonparametric unseen species model with Euler transformation was used to estimate a lower bound on total TCR beta diversity. The public reads were quality trimmed at Q25 with fastp and then assembled into clones with MiXCR by TCRdb, keeping productive beta chains. Records with the same CDR3 protein are collapsed into one entry carrying the most frequent genes and DNA. Clone size and V and J calls follow TCRdb, not the original study. This sample comprises around 520,000 distinct CDR3 sequences, about 29% of them detected only once. Together, the top ten hold approximately 3.5% of the sample.

Donors were approximately 42 systemically healthy Caucasian individuals from Russia aged roughly 6 to 100 years. Each donor gave around 9.5 milliliters of peripheral blood, collected into EDTA-treated Vacutainer tubes. Ficoll-Paque density-gradient centrifugation was used to isolate PBMCs, with at least 7 million per sample. Total RNA, at least 5 micrograms per sample, was extracted from PBMCs with Trizol reagent. For every donor, an aliquot of PBMCs went through flow cytometry to measure the percentages of naive CD45RAhigh/CD27high T cells. The same data also went into a second study, on T cells of mothers and their children. The second publication reports: Donors were nine systemically healthy Caucasian individuals: three mothers and their six children. cDNA synthesis used all of the extracted RNA, with around 1.5 ug of RNA in each 15 ul reaction. In the second PCR, the M1S primer added sample barcodes and 2-4 random nucleotides. Over 10 million TCR beta CDR3 reads came from each mother, compared with millions of reads from each child. TCR recombination output is similarly shaped by thymic selection in related and unrelated pairs, with a minor effect exerted by inherited differences. Related mother-child pairs always showed normalized repertoire overlap that was slightly higher than in unrelated mother-child pairs, though the difference was never significant. With a sensitivity of about 100 clones per million clonotypes, no persistent microchimeric T cell clones were detected. In the study, deep NGS was used to compare the TCR beta repertoires of mothers and children, and features distinguishing related mother-child pairs from unrelated individuals were sought. The mean age was about 40 +/- 4 years for the mothers and roughly 10 +/- 4 years for the children. Libraries were sequenced on Illumina HiSeq 2000 with 100+100 nt paired-end reads after adapter ligation with NEBNext reagents. To avoid cross-contamination, the mother libraries and the child libraries were prepared a month apart and sequenced in separate runs. For each donor, between roughly 450,000 and 2,200,000 distinct TCR beta clonotypes were identified. Naive TCR beta clonotypes were estimated from low-frequency clonotypes matched to each donor's FACS-determined naive share, without sorting.

Sequences were obtained from blood. The clonotype was recovered from a boy aged 2-15 years in good health. This chain is built from TRBV5-1 and TRBJ2-4, and TRBD1 may be the D gene, going by 6 matching bases. In nucleotides, the sequence is TGCGCCAGCAGCGCCTACAGGGTTGGGATCGGCGAAAACATTCAGTACTTC. The translation is CASSAYRVGIGENIQYF. Here the CDR3 is joined to the reference TRBV5-1 and TRBJ2-4 genes, and the full variable domain is: KAGVTQTPRYLIKTRGQQVTLSCSPISGHRSVSWYQQTPGQGLQFLFEYFSETQRNKGNFPGRFSGRQFSNSRSEMNVSTLELGDSALYLCASSAYRVGIGENIQYFGAGTRLSVL.